A selection of T cell receptor beta chains follows, all from one sample in a study of T cell changes during pregnancy in multiple sclerosis. Assay used: immunoSEQ multiplex PCR; TCRdb lists only in-frame clones, some missing. The top ten clones hold around 3.1% of a sample with fewer than 110,000 clones, about nine tenths of them seen once. Sequencing was performed on peripheral blood, taken in the second trimester of pregnancy. Receptors were obtained from a female donor with multiple sclerosis, enrolled in a pregnancy study. Both conserved end residues are part of each CDR3. A D gene is named only where the DNA matches it firmly. Size is omitted from some rows. Given values are once, few, many or a class for expanded clones.

V gene,clone size,J gene,D gene,CDR3 DNA,CDR3 protein
TRBV27,-,TRBJ2-7,-,TGTGCCACCGCAACCCCGGGCCAGGGCTCCTACGAGCAGTACTTC,CATATPGQGSYEQYF
TRBV7-2,-,TRBJ1-5,TRBD1,TGTGCCAGCAGCCGGGACAGGGGGGGCAATCAGCCCCAGCATTTT,CASSRDRGGNQPQHF
TRBV5-1,-,TRBJ1-2,TRBD1,TGCGCCAGCAGCTCCGGGGACAGGGCCCCCACAGGCTATGGCTACACCTTC,CASSSGDRAPTGYGYTF
TRBV7-6,-,TRBJ2-1,-,TGTGCCAGCAGCCCTTTGGGAGACAGGCGACGGAGTGAGCAGTTCTTC,CASSPLGDRRRSEQFF
TRBV2,once,TRBJ1-2,-,TGTGCCAGCGGGGAGAGCTATGGCTACACCTTC,CASGESYGYTF
TRBV19,-,TRBJ2-5,TRBD1,TGTGCCAGTACCCGGGGACAGGGCCTGGAGACCCAGTACTTC,CASTRGQGLETQYF
TRBV25-1,once,TRBJ1-1,-,TGTGCCAGCAGGGACAGCCCGAACACTGAAGCTTTCTTT,CASRDSPNTEAFF
TRBV6-6,once,TRBJ2-1,TRBD2,TGTGCCAGCAGGTCCCGGCGGGAGGGCAGGATTGAGCAGTTCTTC,CASRSRREGRIEQFF
TRBV5-4,-,TRBJ2-1,TRBD1,TGTGCCAGCAGCATCACCGGACAGGGCTTCGATGAGCAGTTCTTC,CASSITGQGFDEQFF
TRBV9,-,TRBJ2-1,TRBD2,TGTGCCAGCAGCGTAGCGGGCGGGGGGAACAATGAGCAGTTCTTC,CASSVAGGGNNEQFF
TRBV5-1,-,TRBJ2-7,-,TGCGCCAGCAGCTTGGGTGGACAAACCTACGAGCAGTACTTC,CASSLGGQTYEQYF
TRBV5-4,-,TRBJ2-1,TRBD1,TGTGCCAGCAGCCCGTGGAGGGACAGGGGGCGAAATGAGCAGTTCTTC,CASSPWRDRGRNEQFF
TRBV7-3,-,TRBJ2-1,TRBD2,TGTGCCAGCAGCTTAAGTGGAAGCGGGAGGGCCAACAATGAGCAGTTCTTC,CASSLSGSGRANNEQFF
TRBV6-5,-,TRBJ2-1,-,TGTGCCAGCAGTTACGGGCGAAATGAGCAGTTCTTC,CASSYGRNEQFF
TRBV5-6,-,TRBJ2-1,TRBD2,TGTGCCAGTCTCACACGACAGCGGCGGGAGAGCTCCTACAATGAGCAGTTCTTC,CASLTRQRRESSYNEQFF
TRBV28,-,TRBJ1-2,-,TGTGCCAGCAGTTTACAGGGATGGGGCTACACCTTC,CASSLQGWGYTF